This T cell receptor (delta chain) was sequenced for a study of γδ T cells in repeated Plasmodium falciparum infection. Bulk repertoires came from Vgamma9/Vdelta2+ or Vdelta2-negative gammadelta T cells flow-sorted from PBMC. Turning to this clone: What it recognizes is unknown. The protein held in TCRdb is that of a much larger clone and does not match this DNA's translation at residue 12, likely because of a read error; the protein shown is translated from the DNA.

With CATT, TCRdb re-called clones from the multiplex PCR reads. The table has some 51,000 delta-chain clones, around 2% seen once. Germline lookup yields CDR1 TSWWSYY and CDR2 QGS. CDR3 size: 23 residues. V dropped 8 bases and J dropped 0 bases, with 40 bases sitting between them. Study conclusions and caveats: Compared with Australian children, Malian Vdelta2-negative repertoires seemed more clonal, less diverse, less shared.

This clonotype originated in a pool of human donors (malaria-infected and uninfected, not separated). This chain connects TRDV1 to TRDJ1, with TRDD3 as a possible D gene (8 bases). Assignment of the J gene here rests on matching the DNA to germline, because TCRdb gives none. Sequenced sample: gamma-delta T cells from blood. The chain's CDR3 is CALSFLLFPSVRGDINYTDKLIF. DNA of the CDR3: TGTGCTCTTAGCTTCCTATTATTTCCATCGGTACGGGGGGATATCAACTACACCGATAAACTCATCTTT.